A single sample is the source of the 26 T cell receptor beta chains below, sequenced in a study of T cell changes during pregnancy in multiple sclerosis. Assay: immunoSEQ multiplex PCR; the TCRdb copy retains only in-frame clones and omits some. The sample shows fewer than 65,000 clones, roughly nine tenths of them seen only once. This specimen was peripheral blood, taken before pregnancy. The origin of the receptors is a female donor with multiple sclerosis, enrolled in a pregnancy study.

The chain recombines TRBV7-3 with TRBJ1-1; D might be TRBD1 (6 bases). Germline V gene lookup returns CDR1 SGHTA and CDR2 FQGTGA. The CDR3 runs to 14 residues. Trimming left V 5 bases short and J 0 bases short, with 10 bases between. The CDR3 region is CASSNGQLNTEAFF. CDR3 nucleotide sequence: TGTGCCAGCAGCAATGGACAGCTGAACACTGAAGCTTTCTTT.

This clone was counted once. The chain has TRBV7-2 and TRBJ2-7; TRBD2 agrees at 12 bases. The V and J ends lost 5 bases and 2 bases, in that order; junction bases with no gene match: 7. Germline V gene sequence: CDR1 SGHTA, CDR2 FQGNSA. There are 16 residues in the CDR3. CDR3 bases: TGTGCCAGCAGCACGACGGGACTAGCGGGCACCTACGAGCAGTACTTC. This sequence encodes CASSTTGLAGTYEQYF.

This clone was picked up one time. CDR3 loop: CASSQGGIPSYEQYF. Written as DNA, the CDR3 is TGTGCCAGCAGTCAAGGGGGAATCCCCTCCTACGAGCAGTACTTC. The genes are TRBV27 and TRBJ2-7; a possible D gene is TRBD1 (6 bases). The germline gives CDR1 MNHEY, CDR2 SMNVEV (reference sequence). The V and J ends lost 5 bases and 0 bases respectively, with 14 bases between them. The CDR3 contains 15 residues.

The chain combines TRBV28 with TRBJ2-3, with TRBD1 as a possible D gene (5 bases). V was shortened by 6 bases and J by 2 bases, with 12 bases between the two germline ends. Germline assignment: CDR1 MDHEN and CDR2 SYDVKM. The CDR3 is 14 residues long. CDR3 sequence: CASRLPRDTDTQYF. CDR3 DNA sequence: TGTGCCAGCAGATTACCCAGGGACACAGATACGCAGTATTTT.

The chain combines TRBV18 with TRBJ1-2; 7 positions agree with TRBD1. This CDR3 is built from 14 residues. Trimming at V came to 6 bases and at J to 5 bases, leaving 9 bases not matched to a gene. In germline, CDR1 is KGHSH, CDR2 LQKENI. CDR3 sequence reads: CASSPTGAGYGYTF. CDR3 bases: TGTGCCAGCTCGCCTACAGGGGCTGGTTATGGCTACACCTTC.

The J gene is TRBJ1-3, the V gene TRBV2; D is possibly TRBD1 (5 bases). CDR1 and CDR2 (germline): SNHLY, FYNNEI. The CDR3 is 13 amino acids. Trimming took off 8 bases at V and 0 bases at J, with 8 bases between the two ends. CDR3 sequence reads: CASQGTSGNTIYF. For the CDR3, the DNA is TGTGCCAGCCAGGGTACCTCTGGAAACACCATATATTTT.

V usage is TRBV10-3 and J usage is TRBJ2-5, with D tentatively TRBD2 (8 bases). The germline gives CDR1 ENHRY, CDR2 SYGVKD. The V end was cut by 10 bases, the J end by 3 bases, with 12 bases between. The CDR3 is made up of 12 amino acids. The CDR3 sequence: CASGGTEETQYF. CDR3 sequence (DNA): TGTGCCAGCGGGGGGACAGAAGAGACCCAGTACTTC.

V gene TRBV10-3 combines with J gene TRBJ2-7, with TRBD2 matching 11 bases. Germline assignment: CDR1 ENHRY and CDR2 SYGVKD. CDR3 size: 14 residues. The ends lost 5 bases at V and 9 bases at J; junction bases unmatched: 9. This CDR3 is CAISPTSGDMVQYF. The CDR3 DNA follows: TGTGCCATCAGTCCGACTAGCGGGGATATGGTGCAGTACTTC.

The gene calls are TRBV5-1 and TRBJ1-1, with 7 bases identical to TRBD1. CDR1 SGHRS and CDR2 YFSETQ come from the germline V gene. V shed 0 bases, J shed 0 bases, and the junction held 2 bases outside the gene matches. The CDR3 loop spans 15 amino acids. CDR3 coding DNA: TGCGCCAGCAGCTTGGCCACAGGGGTGAACACTGAAGCTTTCTTT. This sequence encodes CASSLATGVNTEAFF.

This rearrangement joins TRBV7-2 to TRBJ2-3; possible D gene TRBD2, 7 bases. V was trimmed by 5 bases and J by 5 bases, leaving 11 bases between them. CDR1 is SGHTA, CDR2 FQGNSA, per germline. The CDR3 sequence is 13 residues long. This CDR3 reads CASSGGGGDTQYF. As DNA, the CDR3 is TGTGCCAGCAGCGGGGGGGGCGGAGATACGCAGTATTTT.

This rearrangement joins TRBV7-9 to TRBJ2-7, with 10 bases aligning to TRBD1. The germline CDR1 and CDR2 sequences are SEHNR and FQNEAQ (reference sequence). The CDR3 is 14 residues long. Losses at the gene ends were 5 bases for V and 4 bases for J; bases not matched to a gene: 5. In DNA, the CDR3 is TGTGCCAGCAGCGCCTCGGACAGGGGGTACGAGCAGTACTTC. Amino acid sequence: CASSASDRGYEQYF.

The rearrangement links TRBV27 to TRBJ1-6; D is unresolved. V was pared by 3 bases and J by 7 bases, with 7 bases between. Germline CDR1 is MNHEY and CDR2 is SMNVEV (reference sequence). The CDR3 covers 13 residues. DNA for the CDR3: TGTGCCAGCAGTTTTCGCGGGAATTCACCCCTCCACTTT. Its translation: CASSFRGNSPLHF.

This rearrangement joins TRBV19 to TRBJ1-6; maybe TRBD1 (5 bases). There are 12 residues in the CDR3. The ends were cut back, 6 bases at V and 10 bases at J, with 10 bases in the middle. Germline CDR1 is LNHDA and CDR2 is SQIVND (reference sequence). In DNA, the CDR3 is TGTGCCAGTAGAGGGACTGGCTCACCCCTCCACTTT. It encodes CASRGTGSPLHF.

V is TRBV6-4 and J is TRBJ1-2; TRBD1 matches at 7 bases. This CDR3 is built from 14 residues. J lost 4 bases, V lost 0 bases, and 2 bases had no gene match. The germline CDR1 and CDR2 sequences are MRHNA and SNTAGT. The CDR3, as DNA: TGTGCCAGCAGTGACTCACCAGGGGGCTATGGCTACACCTTC. Translated, it gives CASSDSPGGYGYTF.

This chain links TRBV18 with TRBJ1-2; D remains ambiguous. V was shortened by 1 base and J by 3 bases, with 9 bases between the two germline ends. The CDR3 loop spans 14 amino acids. CDR1 and CDR2 (germline): KGHSH, LQKENI. The CDR3 region has the DNA TGTGCCAGCTCACCACAGGAGGAGGACTATGGCTACACCTTC. Amino acids: CASSPQEEDYGYTF.

The genes are TRBV19 and TRBJ2-1, with a weak D call TRBD1 (5 bases). The CDR3 covers 16 residues. The V gene lost 1 base and the J gene lost 6 bases, with 16 bases spanning the gap. Germline CDR1 reads LNHDA; CDR2 reads SQIVND (reference sequence). The CDR3 protein is CASSIVRGLLSNEQFF. The CDR3 bases are TGTGCCAGTAGTATAGTAAGGGGCCTCCTTTCCAATGAGCAGTTCTTC.

The V call is TRBV6-1, the J call TRBJ1-5, with D possibly being TRBD1 (6 bases). CDR1 and CDR2 (germline): MNHNS, SASEGT. Trimming removed 6 bases at V and 7 bases at J, with 16 bases between. The CDR3 spans 14 residues. The CDR3 region has the DNA TGTGCCAGCAGAAGACAGGCTACAGGGCAGCCCCAGCATTTT. Its protein is CASRRQATGQPQHF.

The V gene is TRBV6-6, the J gene TRBJ2-6; D not certain. The CDR3 extends over 12 amino acids. V lost 10 bases and J lost 0, with 4 bases in between. CDR1 MNHNY and CDR2 SVGAGI come from the germline V gene (reference sequence). This CDR3 reads CATLSGANVLTF. CDR3 nucleotide sequence: TGTGCCACCCTCTCTGGGGCCAACGTCCTGACTTTC.

This chain links TRBV5-4 with TRBJ2-3; 11 bases align to TRBD2. The CDR3 sequence is 17 residues long. V lost 0 bases to trimming and J lost 5 bases; unmatched junction nucleotides: 8. Germline V gene sequence: CDR1 SGHNT, CDR2 YYREEE (reference sequence). The CDR3 is CASSLGSSGGLGDTQYF. The CDR3 bases are TGTGCCAGCAGCTTGGGGTCTAGCGGGGGGTTAGGAGATACGCAGTATTTT.

V gene TRBV27 combines with J gene TRBJ2-2, with no clear D. The V and J ends lost 3 bases and 0 bases respectively, with 11 bases between them. This CDR3 comprises 16 residues. In germline, CDR1 is MNHEY, CDR2 SMNVEV (reference sequence). Here the CDR3 reads CASSLMAGANTGELFF. The CDR3 region has the DNA TGTGCCAGCAGTTTGATGGCAGGCGCGAACACCGGGGAGCTGTTTTTT.

As regards this clone: Additional DNA sequences in this sample encode the identical CDR3. V usage is TRBV4-3 and J usage is TRBJ2-7; 9 bases align to TRBD2. V lost 1 base, J lost 3 bases, and 4 bases stayed unmatched. This CDR3 has 15 amino acids. Germline values: CDR1 LGHNA, CDR2 YSLEER. CDR3 sequence reads: CASSQGLAGNYEQYF. The CDR3, as DNA: TGCGCCAGCAGCCAAGGGCTAGCGGGGAACTACGAGCAGTACTTC.

The chain has TRBV7-9 and TRBJ1-1; 7 bases are a match to TRBD1. Unmatched junction bases numbered 18, after V lost 5 bases and J lost 0 bases. This CDR3 spans 19 amino acids. Germline values: CDR1 SEHNR, CDR2 FQNEAQ (reference sequence). For the CDR3, the DNA is TGTGCCAGCAGCGACGGAGGACAGGAAGAGGCCTACATGAACACTGAAGCTTTCTTT. Translated: CASSDGGQEEAYMNTEAFF.

The CDR3 DNA reads TGCGCCAGCAGCCAAGGACTCAGGGGCCTCTATGGCTACACCTTC. It encodes CASSQGLRGLYGYTF. The chain uses TRBV4-3 and TRBJ1-2, with a possible D match to TRBD1 (6 bases). The CDR3 has 15 residues. Germline V gives CDR1 LGHNA, CDR2 YSLEER. V lost 1 base to trimming and J lost 4 bases, with 13 bases between them.

This chain uses TRBV11-2 with TRBJ2-7, with D perhaps TRBD2 (6 bases). This CDR3 has 17 residues. The germline V gene has CDR1 SGHAT and CDR2 FQNNGV. V lost 1 base to trimming and J lost 0 bases, with 16 bases between them. The CDR3 protein is CASSLATSWASSYEQYF. In DNA form, the CDR3 reads TGTGCCAGCAGCTTAGCGACTAGTTGGGCTAGCTCCTACGAGCAGTACTTC.

Only one count was recorded for this clone. The J gene is TRBJ2-7, the V gene TRBV9; D gene ambiguous. Germline CDR1 is SGDLS and CDR2 is YYNGEE. This CDR3 spans 15 amino acids. V lost 0 bases, J lost 3 bases, and 13 bases lay in between. CDR3 nucleotide sequence: TGTGCCAGCAGCGTAGGACGGAGTTCCAGCTACGAGCAGTACTTC. Translating gives CASSVGRSSSYEQYF.

The genes are TRBV5-6 and TRBJ2-7; 8 positions match TRBD2. CDR3 length: 17 residues. Germline CDR1 and CDR2: SGHDT and YYEEEE. The V gene end was trimmed by 4 bases and the J gene end by 3 bases; junction bases not matched to a gene: 15. The CDR3 nucleotides are TGTGCCAGCAGCCCACCCCCCGGGGCGGGGGGACTCTACGAGCAGTACTTC. It encodes CASSPPPGAGGLYEQYF. Drawing the rest from reference TRBV5-6 and TRBJ2-7, the complete variable domain is DAGVTQSPTHLIKTRGQQVTLRCSPKSGHDTVSWYQQALGQGPQFIFQYYEEEERQRGNFPDRFSGHQFPNYSSELNVNALLLGDSALYLCASSPPPGAGGLYEQYFGPGTRLTVT.